These T cell receptor beta chains were read from a single sample in a study of shared clonotypes between healthy human individuals. Generated by immunoSEQ multiplex PCR, the TCRdb table keeps only in-frame clones and is missing some. This sample yields 490,000 or so clones, of which 76% are seen a single time; 10% to 15% belongs to the top ten. Sequenced: PBMCs. The receptors originated from a woman aged 40 to 50 in good health. Some clones in this sample may be carry-over from other donors' samples. Both conserved end residues are part of each CDR3. D genes are given only for firm matches. For some rows the clone size is stated as once, few or many, or as a class when expanded; others skip it.

J	size	V	D	CDR3	DNA
TRBJ1-5	.	TRBV28	TRBD1	CASSLGVFRDRNNQPQHF	TGTGCCAGCAGTTTAGGGGTCTTCCGGGACAGGAACAATCAGCCCCAGCATTTT
TRBJ2-5	.	TRBV7-6	TRBD1	CASSLGAGGYQETQYF	TGTGCCAGCAGCTTAGGGGCAGGGGGCTATCAAGAGACCCAGTACTTC
TRBJ1-2	.	TRBV7-3	.	CASTSRGGIPSYGYTF	TGTGCCAGCACCTCACGTGGGGGAATCCCATCCTATGGCTACACCTTC
TRBJ2-2	.	TRBV4-2	TRBD2	CASSQGGVAGAGELFF	TGTGCCAGCAGCCAAGGAGGGGTAGCGGGAGCCGGGGAGCTGTTTTTT
TRBJ1-1	.	TRBV10-1	.	CASSPAGVSEAFF	TGCGCCAGCAGCCCCGCAGGGGTTTCTGAAGCTTTCTTT
TRBJ2-7	.	TRBV18	TRBD1	CASSPSRDRATYEQYF	TGTGCCAGCTCACCGAGCCGGGACAGGGCAACCTACGAGCAGTACTTC
TRBJ1-2	few	TRBV28	TRBD1	CASSPTGWYGYTF	TGTGCCAGCAGTCCGACAGGGTGGTATGGCTACACCTTC
TRBJ2-7	many	TRBV7-2	.	CASSPGGSSTGPYEQYF	TGTGCCAGCAGCCCGGGCGGGTCATCGACGGGTCCCTACGAGCAGTACTTC
TRBJ2-7	.	TRBV5-1	.	CASSLAFAHEQYF	TGCGCCAGCAGCTTGGCCTTTGCCCACGAGCAGTACTTC
TRBJ1-1	.	TRBV5-8	.	CASSLWTDTEAFF	TGTGCCAGCAGCCTCTGGACCGACACTGAAGCTTTCTTT
TRBJ1-1	many	TRBV29-1	TRBD1	CSVSRQGAAFF	TGCAGCGTGTCGCGACAGGGCGCAGCTTTCTTT
TRBJ2-5	.	TRBV28	.	CASSFGEQETQYF	TGTGCCAGCAGTTTTGGGGAACAAGAGACCCAGTACTTC
TRBJ2-3	.	TRBV5-3	TRBD2	CARVLAGEDQDTQYF	TGTGCCAGAGTTTTAGCGGGAGAGGATCAAGATACGCAGTATTTT
TRBJ1-5	.	TRBV15	.	CATSRDRPGINQPQHF	TGTGCCACCAGCAGAGATAGGCCGGGGATCAATCAGCCCCAGCATTTT
TRBJ2-7	once	TRBV5-4	TRBD2	CASSPGLAGQYEQYF	TGTGCCAGCAGCCCCGGACTAGCGGGGCAATACGAGCAGTACTTC
TRBJ2-3	.	TRBV28	TRBD2	CACRGRTSGTDTQYF	TGTGCCTGTAGGGGACGGACTAGCGGCACAGATACGCAGTATTTT
TRBJ1-2	once	TRBV28	TRBD1	CASTTSGTDYGYTF	TGTGCCAGCACCACCTCCGGGACAGACTATGGCTACACCTTC
TRBJ2-3	.	TRBV19	TRBD1	CAISRTGGLDTQYF	TGTGCCATCTCGAGGACAGGGGGCTTAGATACGCAGTATTTT
TRBJ2-6	.	TRBV28	.	CASWGRTGANVLTF	TGTGCCAGCTGGGGCAGGACCGGGGCCAACGTCCTGACTTTC
TRBJ1-3	.	TRBV5-4	.	CASSSGGPRVPASGNTIYF	TGTGCCAGCAGCTCGGGAGGACCCCGTGTACCCGCCTCTGGAAACACCATATATTTT
TRBJ2-1	.	TRBV5-4	TRBD1	CASSPTPKDRDYNEQFF	TGTGCCAGCAGCCCAACACCCAAGGACAGGGACTACAATGAGCAGTTCTTC
TRBJ1-5	.	TRBV10-1	.	CAGYKDRRYQPQHF	TGCGCCGGGTATAAGGACAGACGATATCAGCCCCAGCATTTT
TRBJ2-7	many	TRBV29-1	.	CSVDSAGAVGEQYF	TGCAGCGTCGACTCAGCTGGGGCGGTTGGGGAGCAGTACTTC
TRBJ2-7	.	TRBV10-3	.	CAISAGLSYEQYF	TGTGCCATCAGTGCCGGACTATCCTACGAGCAGTACTTC
TRBJ2-2	.	TRBV5-4	TRBD1	CASSLYRQGAGELFF	TGTGCCAGCAGCTTGTATCGGCAGGGGGCCGGGGAGCTGTTTTTT
TRBJ2-2	.	TRBV29-1	TRBD2	CSVEGLAGVGTGELFF	TGCAGCGTTGAAGGGCTAGCGGGAGTGGGCACCGGGGAGCTGTTTTTT
TRBJ2-5	few	TRBV7-9	.	CASSSQETQYF	TGTGCCAGCAGCTCCCAAGAGACCCAGTACTTC
TRBJ1-1	few	TRBV5-1	TRBD1	CASSVGTGTEAFF	TGCGCCAGCAGCGTCGGGACAGGGACTGAAGCTTTCTTT
TRBJ2-5	.	TRBV5-4	TRBD2	CASSRSIAGEGWETQYF	TGTGCCAGCAGCCGCTCGATAGCGGGAGAGGGATGGGAGACCCAGTACTTC
TRBJ2-2	.	TRBV10-3	.	CAISQERGTGELFF	TGTGCCATCAGCCAAGAGAGGGGGACCGGGGAGCTGTTTTTT
TRBJ2-5	once	TRBV6-6	.	CASSAARRETQYF	TGTGCCAGCAGCGCGGCGCGGAGAGAGACCCAGTACTTC
TRBJ2-1	.	TRBV4-1	TRBD1	CASSQVRGSDEQFF	TGCGCCAGCAGCCAAGTCAGGGGGAGCGATGAGCAGTTCTTC
TRBJ2-3	.	TRBV5-1	.	CASRDSGSTDTQYF	TGCGCCAGCAGGGATAGCGGAAGCACAGATACGCAGTATTTT
TRBJ2-1	once	TRBV11-3	.	CASSLRSVDEQFF	TGTGCCAGCAGCTTACGGTCCGTGGATGAGCAGTTCTTC
TRBJ1-3	.	TRBV5-6	.	CASSLRDGNTIYF	TGTGCCAGCAGCCTCCGGGACGGAAACACCATATATTTT
TRBJ2-7	.	TRBV7-3	TRBD1	CAIPGQGSYEQYF	TGTGCCATCCCGGGACAGGGCTCCTACGAGCAGTACTTC
TRBJ2-7	.	TRBV7-9	.	CASSFSGEYGQYF	TGTGCCAGCAGCTTCTCAGGAGAGTACGGGCAGTACTTC
TRBJ2-1	.	TRBV11-3	TRBD2	CASSSRASGGQDEQFF	TGTGCCAGCAGCTCCAGAGCTAGCGGGGGCCAGGATGAGCAGTTCTTC